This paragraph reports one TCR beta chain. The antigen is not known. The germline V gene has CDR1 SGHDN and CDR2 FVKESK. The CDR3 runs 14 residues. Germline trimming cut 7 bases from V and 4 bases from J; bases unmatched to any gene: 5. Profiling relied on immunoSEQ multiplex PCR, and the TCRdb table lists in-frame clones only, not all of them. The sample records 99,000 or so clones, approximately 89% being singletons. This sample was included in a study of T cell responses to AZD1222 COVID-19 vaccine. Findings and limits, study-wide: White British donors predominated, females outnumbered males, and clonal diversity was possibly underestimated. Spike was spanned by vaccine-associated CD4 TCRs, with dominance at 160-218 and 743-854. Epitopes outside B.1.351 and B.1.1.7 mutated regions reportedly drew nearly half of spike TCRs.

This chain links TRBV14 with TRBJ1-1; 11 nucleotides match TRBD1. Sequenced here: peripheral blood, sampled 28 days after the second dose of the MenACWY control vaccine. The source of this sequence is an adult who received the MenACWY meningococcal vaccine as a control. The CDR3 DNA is TGTGCCAGCACCCAGGACAGGGGGCGCACTGAAGCTTTCTTT. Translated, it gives CASTQDRGRTEAFF. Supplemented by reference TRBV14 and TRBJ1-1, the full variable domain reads EAGVTQFPSHSVIEKGQTVTLRCDPISGHDNLYWYRRVMGKEIKFLLHFVKESKQDESGMPNNRFLAERTGGTYSTLKVQPAELEDSGVYFCASTQDRGRTEAFFGQGTRLTVV.